This T cell receptor (beta chain) was sequenced in a study of HIV-infected patients and healthy controls. The repertoire came from unfractionated whole blood and reflected all unsorted peripheral T cells. There are many counts of this clonotype. Reverse transcription used 450 to 550 ng RNA and constant-region primers for alpha and beta. Each of the alpha and beta chains got its own library through chain-specific third strand synthesis with indices. After a brief PCR adding P5, P7 and a second index, about 24 amplification cycles followed. TCRdb redid the calling of the 5' RACE reads with MiXCR, one entry per CDR3 protein. The profile shows some 20,000 distinct CDR3 sequences, roughly 9.5% of them singletons. With 4 bases clipped from V and 3 bases from J, the junction kept 10 bases outside the gene matches. The CDR3 runs 16 residues. Per germline, CDR1 SGHNT and CDR2 YYREEE (reference sequence).

The clonotype comes from an adult in good health. The rearrangement links TRBV5-4 to TRBJ2-7; 10 bases fit TRBD2. Sequences were obtained from blood. The CDR3 is CASSARTSGNSYEQYF. In DNA, the CDR3 is TGTGCCAGCAGCGCAAGGACTAGCGGTAATAGCTACGAGCAGTACTTC.